This paragraph reports one T cell receptor (beta chain). What it binds is not known. In the PCR, 60 Vbeta and 13 Jbeta primers were used. Data came from immunoSEQ multiplex PCR; TCRdb stores just in-frame clones and leaves some out. The table records about 180,000 clones, about 80% of them present only once. The sample comes from a study of cytomegalovirus exposure and HLA in healthy donors. Study at large: HLA-typed donors were the source of about 85 million unique TCRs, which an early data release held.

V gave up 1 base and J gave up 6 bases, with 21 bases separating them. CDR1 SGHTA and CDR2 FQGNSA come from the germline V gene. CDR3 size: 17 residues. General study findings and limits: Among TCR beta chains, those listed as cytomegalovirus-associated numbered about 150. The classifier was said to identify cytomegalovirus status with high specificity and sensitivity.

Material for sequencing was PBMCs. The chain is built from TRBV7-2 and TRBJ1-2; TRBD1 is a possible D gene (6 bases). This clonotype originated in a woman in her thirties in good health and CMV-seronegative. This CDR3 is CASSLDQGRRGSDGYTF. The CDR3 nucleotides are TGTGCCAGCAGCTTAGATCAGGGGCGTCGCGGTTCGGATGGCTACACCTTC.